These 8 T cell receptor beta chains were sequenced from one sample in a study of PD-1 blockade in classical Hodgkin lymphoma. Time point indicated: cycle 4 day 1 (C4D1), after 5 to 7 weeks of nivolumab. Every one of the patients relapsed after autologous stem cell transplantation (brentuximab vedotin exposure was variable). Assay: immunoSEQ multiplex PCR; the TCRdb copy retains only in-frame clones and omits some. The sample includes about 33,000 clones, 70% to 80% seen only once; the top ten take around 3.6%. Sequencing was performed on peripheral blood mononuclear cells (PBMCs), taken before the fourth cycle of nivolumab. These receptors were taken from a human donor with classical Hodgkin lymphoma.

Only a few counts were recorded for this clone. This sequence joins TRBV19 and TRBJ1-2; no clear D. CDR3 length: 13 residues. The V and J ends lost 7 bases and 4 bases respectively, with 13 bases between them. Germline V gives CDR1 LNHDA, CDR2 SQIVND (reference sequence). The CDR3 region has the DNA TGTGCCAGTACCATGGGGTGGGGCTATGGCTACACCTTC. This codes for CASTMGWGYGYTF.

The genes are TRBV7-8 and TRBJ1-2, with 7 bases identical to TRBD1. This CDR3 is built from 17 residues. V gave up 4 bases and J gave up 0 bases; unmatched junction bases: 11. Per the germline V gene, CDR1 is SGHVS and CDR2 is FQNEAQ. CDR3 nucleotides: TGTGCCAGCAGCTCCAGACAGGGTGTGAGGGCTAACTATGGCTACACCTTC. Translated, it gives CASSSRQGVRANYGYTF.

CDR3 region: CASSLGGDRYGYTF. The CDR3 DNA sequence: TGTGCCAGCAGCTTAGGGGGGGACAGGTATGGCTACACCTTC. The rearrangement uses TRBV7-2 and TRBJ1-2; 8 nucleotides align to TRBD1. V was pared by 1 base and J by 5 bases, with 3 bases of the junction left unmatched. CDR3 length: 14 residues. Germline V lookup: CDR1 SGHTA, CDR2 FQGNSA.

The chain links TRBV7-2 to TRBJ1-4; D remains unclear. Germline-derived CDR1 and CDR2 are SGHTA and FQGNSA. Trimming cost V 5 bases and J 8 bases, with 12 bases left between them. This CDR3 spans 13 amino acids. CDR3 in amino acids: CASSPSTLEKLFF. The DNA of the CDR3 is TGTGCCAGCAGCCCAAGCACCCTCGAAAAACTGTTTTTT.

This clone was seen only once. V is TRBV6-1 and J is TRBJ1-5; maybe TRBD1 (6 bases). V was shortened by 8 bases and J by 7 bases, with 12 bases between the two germline ends. Germline CDR1 reads MNHNS; CDR2 reads SASEGT. The CDR3 is 12 amino acids. The CDR3: CASEQGWQPQHF. The CDR3 bases are TGTGCCAGCGAGCAGGGGTGGCAGCCCCAGCATTTT.

This clone was seen a handful of times. This chain uses TRBV27 with TRBJ2-5; 9 nucleotides match TRBD2. Germline V gives CDR1 MNHEY, CDR2 SMNVEV (reference sequence). V was pared by 10 bases and J by 4 bases, with 19 bases of the junction left unmatched. There are 17 residues in the CDR3. CDR3 in DNA: TGTGCCACCGCGACTATAGCGGGAGTGGGGTTGGTAGAGACCCAGTACTTC. Protein: CATATIAGVGLVETQYF.

The V and J genes are TRBV30 and TRBJ1-5; the D gene is possibly TRBD1 (5 bases). Trimming took off 4 bases at V and 6 bases at J, with 16 bases between the two ends. This CDR3 is 14 amino acids long. Germline V gives CDR1 GTSNPN, CDR2 SVGIG (reference sequence). The CDR3 DNA follows: TGTGCCTGGAATATGGGCAGGGCTGGTCAGCCCCAGCATTTT. Its protein product is CAWNMGRAGQPQHF.

This clone was detected a few times. The rearrangement joins TRBV25-1 to TRBJ1-2; D ambiguous. The V end was cut by 1 base, the J end by 5 bases, with 11 bases between. This CDR3 region has 14 residues. Looked up from germline, CDR1 is MGHDK and CDR2 is SYGVNS. This CDR3 is CASSEFSYEYGYTF. CDR3 DNA sequence: TGTGCCAGCAGTGAATTTTCATACGAATATGGCTACACCTTC.